Below are 12 T cell receptor beta chains sequenced from a single sample in a study of blood T cells in healthy people across ages. A sample-barcoded 5' primer and a J-beta primer mix were used in a second PCR of about 6 to 11 cycles. TCRdb reprocessed the 5' RACE reads via MiXCR and lists one record per CDR3 protein. Of approximately 1,100,000 distinct CDR3 sequences listed, around 43% are singletons. Sequenced input: blood. The receptors here all came from a woman aged 60-75 years in good health.

The table lists this clonotype with a few counts. The gene calls are TRBV27 and TRBJ2-5; maybe TRBD2 (5 bases). Gene TRBJ2-7 matches the end of the DNA better, so the J call may be wrong. The CDR3 is 15 residues long. Looked up from germline, CDR1 is MNHEY and CDR2 is SMNVEV (reference sequence). CDR3 sequence: CASRPTWDRTYEQYF. The CDR3 nucleotides are TGTGCCAGCAGACCCACGTGGGATAGGACTTACGAGCAGTACTTC.

The V gene is TRBV29-1, the J gene TRBJ2-3, with TRBD2 identical over 10 bases. The ends lost 2 bases at V and 6 bases at J; junction bases unmatched: 8. Germline loops: CDR1 SQVTM, CDR2 ANQGSEA. There are 15 residues in the CDR3. The DNA of the CDR3 is TGCAGCGTTGAAAGAGCGGGAGGGCGGGACGATACGCAGTATTTT. This codes for CSVERAGGRDDTQYF.

This clonotype was recorded a few times. The chain carries TRBV20-1 and TRBJ2-7; D tentatively fits TRBD1 or TRBD2 (5 bases each). The CDR3 totals 13 residues. CDR1 and CDR2 from the germline V gene are DFQATT and SNEGSKA (reference sequence). V was pared by 7 bases and J by 2 bases, with 15 bases between. The CDR3 loop reads CSGRGHNPYEQYF. Written as DNA, the CDR3 is TGCAGTGGCCGGGGCCACAATCCCTACGAGCAGTACTTC.

Only a few counts were recorded for this clonotype. The chain carries TRBV5-6 and TRBJ2-5; D is perhaps TRBD1 (6 bases). V lost 4 bases, J lost 5 bases, and 21 bases lay in between. Germline CDR1 SGHDT, CDR2 YYEEEE. The CDR3 length is 16 residues. This CDR3 reads CASSLSPTGPMETQYF. CDR3 in DNA: TGTGCCAGCAGCCTGAGCCCGACAGGCCCCATGGAGACCCAGTACTTC.

The DNA of the CDR3 is TGCAGTGCTAGCCCGAGGAGGGGACAGAGCAATCAGCCCCAGCATTTT. Its translation is CSASPRRGQSNQPQHF. J is TRBJ1-5 and V is TRBV20-1; 7 nucleotides match TRBD1. The CDR3 runs 16 residues. J lost 1 base, V lost 3 bases, and 9 bases had no gene match. CDR1 is DFQATT, CDR2 SNEGSKA, per germline (reference sequence).

This clonotype has at least ten counts. The genes are TRBV18 and TRBJ2-1, with 14 bases that match TRBD2. Germline trimming cut 5 bases from V and 9 bases from J; bases unmatched to any gene: 9. There are 16 residues in the CDR3. Germline assignment: CDR1 KGHSH and CDR2 LQKENI. This chain's CDR3 is CASSSTSGRALREQFF. CDR3 nucleotides: TGTGCCAGCTCATCGACTAGCGGGAGGGCTCTCCGTGAGCAGTTCTTC.

The rearrangement uses TRBV27 and TRBJ1-1; 8 bases align to TRBD1. V shed 10 bases and J 4 bases; nucleotides not matched to a gene: 8. CDR1 is MNHEY, CDR2 SMNVEV, per germline (reference sequence). This CDR3 has 13 residues. CDR3 sequence reads: CATVTGGLTEAFF. The DNA of the CDR3 is TGTGCCACCGTTACAGGGGGGCTCACTGAAGCTTTCTTT.

The V gene is TRBV30, the J gene TRBJ2-7; perhaps D is TRBD1 or TRBD2 (5 bases each). Looked up from germline, CDR1 is GTSNPN and CDR2 is SVGIG (reference sequence). V shed 4 bases and J shed 0 bases, with 10 bases lying between them. CDR3 length: 13 amino acids. For the CDR3, the DNA is TGTGCCTGGAACCCCGGGACCTCCTACGAGCAGTACTTC. Translated, it gives CAWNPGTSYEQYF.

This sequence joins TRBV28 and TRBJ2-3, with D possibly matching TRBD2 (6 bases). The CDR3 extends over 15 amino acids. The V end was cut by 5 bases, the J end by 6 bases, with 18 bases between. Germline loops: CDR1 MDHEN, CDR2 SYDVKM. CDR3 coding DNA: TGTGCCAGCAGTGCGACTAGTGGGAACGCGGATACGCAGTATTTT. Protein product: CASSATSGNADTQYF.

V is TRBV2 and J is TRBJ2-1, with D unresolved. CDR3 length equals 14 residues. CDR1 and CDR2 from the germline V gene are SNHLY and FYNNEI. V was trimmed by 4 bases and J by 2 bases, leaving 9 bases between them. The CDR3 nucleotides are TGTGCCAGCAGTGTCAGCGCCGCCTACAATGAGCAGTTCTTC. As protein: CASSVSAAYNEQFF.

The gene calls are TRBV12-3 or TRBV12-4 and TRBJ2-3; 7 bases agree with TRBD2. CDR3 size: 16 residues. With V trimmed by 5 bases and J by 6 bases, 14 bases remained unmatched. CDR3 DNA: TGTGCCAGCAGTCCGCCTAGCGGAAGGACCTCCGATACGCAGTATTTT. Its protein is CASSPPSGRTSDTQYF.

The chain uses TRBV11-2 and TRBJ2-5; D is possibly TRBD2 (6 bases). The J call may be mistaken, given a closer DNA end match to TRBJ2-7. Germline V gene lookup returns CDR1 SGHAT and CDR2 FQNNGV. The CDR3 sequence is 14 residues long. This chain's CDR3 is CASSEGLSLYEQYF. DNA for the CDR3: TGTGCCAGCAGCGAGGGACTTTCGCTCTACGAGCAGTACTTC.